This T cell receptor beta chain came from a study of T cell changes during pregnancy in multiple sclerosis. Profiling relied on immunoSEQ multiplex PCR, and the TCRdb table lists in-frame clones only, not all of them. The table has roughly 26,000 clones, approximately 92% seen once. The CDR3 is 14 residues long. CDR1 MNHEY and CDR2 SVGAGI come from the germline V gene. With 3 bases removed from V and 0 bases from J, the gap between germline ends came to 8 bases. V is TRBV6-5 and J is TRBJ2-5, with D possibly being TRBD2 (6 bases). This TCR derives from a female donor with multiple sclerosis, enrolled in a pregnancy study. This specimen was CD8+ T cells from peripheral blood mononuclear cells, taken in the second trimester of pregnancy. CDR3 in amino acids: CASSYTGDQETQYF. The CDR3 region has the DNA TGTGCCAGCAGTTATACGGGGGACCAAGAGACCCAGTACTTC.